This is a list of T cell receptor beta chains from one sample in a study of cytomegalovirus exposure and HLA in healthy donors. TCRdb's table, derived via immunoSEQ multiplex PCR, lists solely in-frame clones and lacks some. The sample has tens of thousands of clones. The specimen was PBMCs. Receptors were obtained from a human donor in good health. The CDR3 runs from the conserved cysteine through the conserved F or W. D genes are given only for firm matches. A row's size may be missing; if present it is once, few, many or a size class.

d_call clone_size j_call v_call cdr3_aa cdr3_nt
NA NA TRBJ2-3 TRBV27 CASSSPRAGNTDTQYF TGTGCCAGCAGTTCCCCCAGGGCGGGGAACACAGATACGCAGTATTTT
NA NA TRBJ1-1 TRBV5-1 CASSRNQGTTEAFF TGCGCCAGCAGCCGGAACCAGGGGACGACTGAAGCTTTCTTT
TRBD1 NA TRBJ2-7 TRBV5-1 CASNTGTGTPYEQYF TGCGCCAGCAACACCGGGACAGGGACCCCCTACGAGCAGTACTTC
NA NA TRBJ2-6 TRBV27 CASTLAGISPSGANVLTF TGTGCCAGCACCTTGGCAGGGATATCCCCCTCGGGGGCCAACGTCCTGACTTTC
NA NA TRBJ2-7 TRBV2 CASSAGTGSYEQYF TGTGCCAGCAGTGCCGGAACAGGGAGCTACGAGCAGTACTTC
NA NA TRBJ1-2 TRBV2 CASSEALHSANYGYTF TGTGCCAGCAGTGAAGCGCTTCACAGTGCTAACTATGGCTACACCTTC
NA NA TRBJ1-4 TRBV19 CASSMTGITNEKLFF TGTGCCAGTAGTATGACAGGAATAACCAATGAAAAACTGTTTTTT
NA NA TRBJ1-5 TRBV7-8 CASSSETRAFGGNQPQHF TGTGCCAGCAGCTCCGAGACGAGAGCCTTTGGCGGTAATCAGCCCCAGCATTTT
TRBD1 NA TRBJ2-7 TRBV4-1 CASSLQTGAYEQYF TGCGCCAGCAGCCTTCAGACAGGGGCCTACGAGCAGTACTTC
NA NA TRBJ1-6 TRBV5-1 CASSSDRNSPLHF TGCGCCAGCAGCTCCGACAGAAATTCACCCCTCCACTTT
TRBD1 large TRBJ2-7 TRBV7-8 CASSKPGQGYEQYF TGTGCCAGCAGCAAACCGGGACAGGGGTACGAGCAGTACTTC
NA NA TRBJ1-2 TRBV7-8 CASSLGGLRGGYTF TGTGCCAGCAGCTTAGGTGGGTTGCGCGGTGGCTACACCTTC
NA NA TRBJ2-2 TRBV18 CASSPLRSNTGELFF TGTGCCAGCTCACCACTTCGTTCGAACACCGGGGAGCTGTTTTTT
TRBD1 NA TRBJ2-7 TRBV30 CAWNKGTASYEQYF TGTGCCTGGAATAAGGGGACAGCTTCCTACGAGCAGTACTTC
NA NA TRBJ2-7 TRBV7-8 CASSRTSWYEQYF TGTGCCAGCAGCAGGACAAGTTGGTACGAGCAGTACTTC
TRBD1 NA TRBJ1-5 TRBV19 CATHDRDQPQHF TGTGCCACTCACGACAGGGACCAGCCCCAGCATTTT
TRBD1 NA TRBJ1-5 TRBV5-1 CASSPTGGSNQPQHF TGCGCCAGCAGCCCCACAGGGGGTAGCAATCAGCCCCAGCATTTT
TRBD1 NA TRBJ2-1 TRBV5-1 CASSLEGAPNEQFF TGCGCCAGCAGCTTGGAGGGGGCCCCCAATGAGCAGTTCTTC
NA NA TRBJ2-5 TRBV5-5 CASSLLGGRETQYF TGTGCCAGCAGCCTCTTGGGGGGGCGGGAGACCCAGTACTTC
NA NA TRBJ1-2 TRBV29-1 CSVSDTGNYGYTF TGCAGCGTTTCTGATACAGGGAACTATGGCTACACCTTC
NA NA TRBJ2-3 TRBV7-9 CASSLGSEDLTDTQYF TGTGCCAGCAGCTTAGGTAGCGAGGATCTGACAGATACGCAGTATTTT
TRBD1 medium-sized TRBJ1-5 TRBV4-1 CASSLWTGVGVNQPQHF TGCGCCAGCAGCCTGTGGACAGGGGTAGGGGTCAATCAGCCCCAGCATTTT
NA NA TRBJ1-1 TRBV5-4 CASSYLLQGDTEAFF TGTGCCAGCAGCTACCTGTTACAGGGTGACACTGAAGCTTTCTTT
TRBD1 NA TRBJ2-7 TRBV28 CASSPPGQEPYEQYF TGTGCCAGCAGTCCTCCAGGACAGGAGCCCTACGAGCAGTACTTC
TRBD1 NA TRBJ2-1 TRBV7-9 CASSPRDSSYNEQFF TGTGCCAGCAGCCCCCGGGACAGCTCCTACAATGAGCAGTTCTTC
NA NA TRBJ2-1 TRBV28 CASSFLTDSYNEQFF TGTGCCAGCAGTTTTTTGACTGATTCCTACAATGAGCAGTTCTTC
NA NA TRBJ2-6 TRBV7-9 CATPPTGANVLTF TGTGCCACCCCCCCCACTGGGGCCAACGTCCTGACTTTC
NA NA TRBJ2-1 TRBV18 CASSPSTPPEQFF TGTGCCAGCTCACCCTCTACCCCGCCGGAGCAGTTCTTC
TRBD2 NA TRBJ2-7 TRBV19 CASSFTSVSYEQYF TGTGCCAGTAGTTTTACTAGCGTCTCCTACGAGCAGTACTTC
TRBD1 NA TRBJ2-7 TRBV5-1 CASSRRQGSDEQYF TGCGCCAGCAGTCGGAGACAGGGGTCGGACGAGCAGTACTTC
NA NA TRBJ2-3 TRBV30 CAWRIRDLGDGKQYF TGTGCCTGGAGAATCCGGGACTTGGGGGACGGCAAGCAGTATTTT
TRBD1 NA TRBJ1-4 TRBV30 CAFPGQGGEKLFF TGTGCCTTCCCGGGACAGGGAGGAGAAAAACTGTTTTTT
TRBD1 NA TRBJ1-5 TRBV7-9 CASSGQGVGQPQHF TGTGCCAGCAGCGGACAGGGGGTGGGTCAGCCCCAGCATTTT
TRBD2 NA TRBJ2-5 TRBV11-2 CASSSLWGGETQYF TGTGCCAGCAGCTCCCTTTGGGGGGGAGAGACCCAGTACTTC
NA NA TRBJ1-5 TRBV2 CASSDRHSNQPQHF TGTGCCAGCAGTGACAGACATAGCAATCAGCCCCAGCATTTT
NA NA TRBJ2-1 TRBV18 CASSSVQGINEQFF TGTGCCAGCTCATCTGTACAGGGAATTAATGAGCAGTTCTTC